Each of the 6 T cell receptor beta chains below was sequenced from the same sample in a study of cytomegalovirus exposure and HLA in healthy donors. PCR employed 60 Vbeta and 13 Jbeta primers. Sequencing was performed with immunoSEQ multiplex PCR; in TCRdb, only in-frame clones are kept and a portion is missing. The table shows more than 85,000 clones, with approximately 80% occurring only once. The sequenced sample consisted of PBMCs. The receptors come from a man between 25 and 39 years old in good health and CMV-seropositive.

The genes are TRBV2 and TRBJ2-5, with D tentatively TRBD2 (7 bases). Germline CDR1 is SNHLY and CDR2 is FYNNEI. V gave up 7 bases and J gave up 9 bases, with 18 bases separating them. CDR3 length: 13 residues. The CDR3 spells CASMQGGVGAQYF. As DNA, the CDR3 is TGTGCCAGCATGCAAGGGGGGGTAGGGGCCCAGTACTTC.

J is TRBJ2-7 and V is TRBV28; 9 bases map to TRBD1. V lost 11 bases to trimming and J lost 2 bases; unmatched junction nucleotides: 7. In germline, CDR1 is MDHEN, CDR2 SYDVKM. The CDR3 is made up of 13 amino acids. In DNA form, the CDR3 reads TGTGCCGCTACAGGGGGCCTTCCCTACGAGCAGTACTTC. Amino acids: CAATGGLPYEQYF.

This chain connects TRBV13 to TRBJ1-4, with a weak D call TRBD1 (5 bases). Germline lookup yields CDR1 PRHDT and CDR2 FYEKMQ (reference sequence). This CDR3 is 13 amino acids long. V lost 3 bases to trimming and J lost 8 bases, with 10 bases between them. DNA for the CDR3: TGTGCCAGCAGCTTCCAGGGCAAGGAAAAACTGTTTTTT. It specifies CASSFQGKEKLFF.

The genes are TRBV4-3 and TRBJ2-7; 11 nucleotides line up with TRBD1. CDR3 length equals 15 residues. The germline gives CDR1 LGHNA, CDR2 YSLEER. The V segment lost 3 bases and the J segment 7 bases; nucleotides outside the gene matches: 8. The CDR3 protein is CASSQGRDRGVEQYF. Written as DNA, the CDR3 is TGCGCCAGCAGCCAGGGGCGGGACAGGGGGGTAGAGCAGTACTTC.

The genes are TRBV5-4 and TRBJ2-2, with D maybe TRBD1 (6 bases). The CDR3 is 15 residues long. The V end was cut by 0 bases, the J end by 3 bases, with 9 bases between. The V gene's germline CDR1 is SGHNT and CDR2 YYREEE (reference sequence). The CDR3 sequence: CASSLGGRYTGELFF. Here the CDR3 DNA reads TGTGCCAGCAGCTTGGGGGGGCGGTACACCGGGGAGCTGTTTTTT. Drawing the rest from reference TRBV5-4 and TRBJ2-2, the complete variable domain is ETGVTQSPTHLIKTRGQQVTLRCSSQSGHNTVSWYQQALGQGPQFIFQYYREEENGRGNFPPRFSGLQFPNYSSELNVNALELDDSALYLCASSLGGRYTGELFFGEGSRLTVL.

The rearrangement uses TRBV5-1 and TRBJ1-3; 9 positions match TRBD1. The CDR3 runs 16 residues. CDR1 SGHRS and CDR2 YFSETQ come from the germline V gene. V was clipped by 0 bases and J by 0 bases; unmatched bases: 1. CDR3 sequence reads: CASSLGTGDSGNTIYF. The DNA for the CDR3 is TGCGCCAGCAGCTTGGGGACAGGGGACTCTGGAAACACCATATATTTT.